Each of the 5 T cell receptor beta chains below was sequenced from the same sample in a study of shared clonotypes between healthy human individuals. TCRdb's table, derived via immunoSEQ multiplex PCR, lists solely in-frame clones and lacks some. In the table there are 450,000 to 600,000 clones, 79% of which are singletons. The sample consisted of PBMCs. These receptors were obtained from a woman aged 40-49 years in good health. Some clones in this sample may be carry-over from other donors' samples.

The J gene is TRBJ2-4, the V gene TRBV15; D is unclear. The germline V gene encodes CDR1 LNHNV and CDR2 YYDKDF (reference sequence). V was clipped by 7 bases and J by 9 bases, with 16 bases between them. CDR3 length equals 13 residues. CDR3 region: CATTRPYIGIQYF. For the CDR3, the DNA is TGTGCCACCACACGACCCTACATCGGCATTCAGTACTTC. Based on the CDR3 plus reference TRBV15 and TRBJ2-4, the full variable domain is DAMVIQNPRYQVTQFGKPVTLSCSQTLNHNVMYWYQQKSSQAPKLLFHYYDKDFNNEADTPDNFQSRRPNTSFCFLDIRSPGLGDTAMYLCATTRPYIGIQYFGAGTRLSVL.

This clone was counted a few times. The genes are TRBV4-3 and TRBJ1-2, with D possibly being TRBD1 (5 bases). Germline assignment: CDR1 LGHNA and CDR2 YSLEER. The CDR3 length is 13 residues. V lost 4 bases to trimming and J lost 7 bases, with 13 bases between them. The CDR3 DNA reads as TGCGCCAGCAGCCCACAAGTCCAGGGTGGCTACACCTTC. Its translation: CASSPQVQGGYTF.

This chain links TRBV7-9 with TRBJ2-7; 10 bases are shared with TRBD2. CDR1 and CDR2 (germline): SEHNR, FQNEAQ (reference sequence). This CDR3 has 14 residues. V lost 5 bases to trimming and J lost 2 bases; unmatched junction nucleotides: 3. The CDR3 here is CASSVTSGAYEQYF. For the CDR3, the DNA is TGTGCCAGCAGCGTTACTAGCGGGGCCTACGAGCAGTACTTC.

This chain links TRBV2 with TRBJ2-7; TRBD2 matches 8 bases. Germline V CDR1 and CDR2: SNHLY, FYNNEI. CDR3 length: 14 residues. Unmatched junction bases numbered 4, after V lost 6 bases and J lost 0 bases. The CDR3 loop reads CASRTGGPSYEQYF. For the CDR3, the DNA is TGTGCCAGCAGGACGGGAGGGCCCTCCTACGAGCAGTACTTC.

This chain joins TRBV27 and TRBJ2-5, with 8 positions matching TRBD1. The CDR3 has 14 residues. In germline, CDR1 is MNHEY, CDR2 SMNVEV (reference sequence). J was trimmed by 4 bases and V by 4 bases; bases with no gene match: 5. CDR3 nucleotides: TGTGCCAGCAGTTGGGACAGGTTCCGAGAGACCCAGTACTTC. Translation: CASSWDRFRETQYF.